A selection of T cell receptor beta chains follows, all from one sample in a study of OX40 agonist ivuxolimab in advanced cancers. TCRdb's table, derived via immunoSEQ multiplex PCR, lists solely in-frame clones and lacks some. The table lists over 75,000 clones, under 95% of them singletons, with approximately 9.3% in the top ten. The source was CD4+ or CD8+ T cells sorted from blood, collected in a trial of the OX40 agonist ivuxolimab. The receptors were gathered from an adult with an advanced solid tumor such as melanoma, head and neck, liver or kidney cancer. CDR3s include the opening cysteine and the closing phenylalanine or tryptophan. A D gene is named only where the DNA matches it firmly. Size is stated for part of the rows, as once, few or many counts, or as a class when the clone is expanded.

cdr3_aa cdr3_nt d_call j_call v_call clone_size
CASSLGRPNTGELFF TGTGCCAGCAGCTTGGGCAGGCCTAACACCGGGGAGCTGTTTTTT - TRBJ2-2 TRBV5-4 -
CACLAVLGTYNEQFF TGTGCCTGCCTAGCGGTCCTAGGGACCTACAATGAGCAGTTCTTC TRBD2 TRBJ2-1 TRBV30 -
CASSFSGGALETQYF TGTGCCAGCAGCTTCTCGGGAGGGGCTCTAGAGACCCAGTACTTC TRBD2 TRBJ2-5 TRBV9 -
CASSSRVEGETQYF TGTGCCAGCAGCTCAAGGGTAGAAGGGGAGACCCAGTACTTC - TRBJ2-5 TRBV5-4 -
CASGRTYNEQFF TGTGCTAGTGGTCGGACGTACAATGAGCAGTTCTTC - TRBJ2-1 TRBV12-5 -
CASSPSQHLSYNEQFF TGTGCCAGCAGCCCCAGCCAGCACCTCTCCTACAATGAGCAGTTCTTC - TRBJ2-1 TRBV9 -
CASSYSRLADNNEQFF TGTGCCAGCAGTTACTCCCGACTAGCGGATAACAATGAGCAGTTCTTC TRBD2 TRBJ2-1 TRBV6-6 -
CASSLKAHYGYTF TGTGCCAGCAGTTTGAAAGCCCACTATGGCTACACCTTC - TRBJ1-2 TRBV27 -
CASSPDHSNYGYTF TGTGCCAGCAGCCCGGATCACTCTAACTATGGCTACACCTTC - TRBJ1-2 TRBV7-3 -
CASSVSGDVEQPQHF TGTGCCAGCAGCGTTTCGGGGGACGTAGAGCAGCCCCAGCATTTT - TRBJ1-5 TRBV9 -
CASSYLGGETQYF TGTGCCAGCAGTTACCTGGGAGGGGAGACCCAGTACTTC TRBD2 TRBJ2-5 TRBV6-5 -
CASWTGASDEQYF TGTGCCAGCTGGACAGGGGCGAGCGACGAGCAGTACTTC TRBD1 TRBJ2-7 TRBV6-1 -
CASGLVPGGASKGYEQYF TGTGCTAGTGGTTTGGTCCCAGGGGGCGCATCTAAGGGCTACGAGCAGTACTTC TRBD1 TRBJ2-7 TRBV12-5 -
CASSQDPGESDNNEQFF TGTGCCAGCAGCCAAGATCCGGGGGAGTCGGATAACAATGAGCAGTTCTTC - TRBJ2-1 TRBV14 -
CASSVGSSGRSETQYF TGTGCCAGCAGCGTGGGATCTAGCGGGAGGTCAGAGACCCAGTACTTC TRBD2 TRBJ2-5 TRBV9 -
CATGAYNEQFF TGTGCCACTGGTGCCTACAATGAGCAGTTCTTC - TRBJ2-1 TRBV27 -
CASSERPGTANTEAFF TGTGCCAGCAGCGAACGTCCCGGGACTGCAAACACTGAAGCTTTCTTT - TRBJ1-1 TRBV11-2 -
CASSLVGSLTGELFF TGTGCCAGCAGCTTAGTTGGTTCTCTCACCGGGGAGCTGTTTTTT - TRBJ2-2 TRBV7-9 -
CASSLAEPPHNEQFF TGCGCCAGCAGCTTGGCAGAACCTCCCCACAATGAGCAGTTCTTC - TRBJ2-1 TRBV5-1 -
CAISESEAGLNEQYF TGTGCCATCAGTGAGTCAGAGGCAGGGCTGAACGAGCAGTACTTC - TRBJ2-7 TRBV10-3 once
CASSLDLWEESSYNSPLHF TGTGCCAGCAGCTTAGATCTTTGGGAGGAGAGCTCCTATAATTCACCCCTCCACTTT - TRBJ1-6 TRBV11-2 -
CASSRVRTGNTEAFF TGCGCCAGCAGCCGTGTACGGACAGGGAACACTGAAGCTTTCTTT TRBD1 TRBJ1-1 TRBV4-1 -
CASSFGGIGTEAFF TGTGCCAGCAGCTTTGGTGGTATTGGGACTGAAGCTTTCTTT - TRBJ1-1 TRBV13 -
CASSPGTSGADTQYF TGTGCCAGCAGCCCCGGGACTAGCGGGGCGGATACGCAGTATTTT TRBD2 TRBJ2-3 TRBV7-2 -
CASLVGGSTGELFF TGTGCTAGCTTAGTTGGGGGCTCAACCGGGGAGCTGTTTTTT - TRBJ2-2 TRBV12-5 -
CAWSPGLGEQYF TGTGCCTGGAGCCCAGGGCTCGGGGAGCAGTACTTC - TRBJ2-7 TRBV30 -
CASRGWAAGNTIYF TGTGCCAGCAGAGGATGGGCGGCTGGAAACACCATATATTTT - TRBJ1-3 TRBV28 -
CASSLTGGGGLQYF TGTGCCAGCAGCTTAACGGGAGGCGGGGGGCTCCAGTACTTC TRBD2 TRBJ2-5 TRBV7-3 -
CASSQDRPVDTQYF TGCGCCAGCAGCCAAGATCGCCCCGTAGATACGCAGTATTTT - TRBJ2-3 TRBV4-1 few
CASSLKYDRTGTEAFF TGTGCCAGCAGCTTAAAATACGACAGGACGGGTACTGAAGCTTTCTTT - TRBJ1-1 TRBV7-3 -
CAWSVIGVNTEAFF TGTGCCTGGAGTGTAATAGGGGTAAACACTGAAGCTTTCTTT - TRBJ1-1 TRBV30 -
CASSEPQAGGNTIYF TGTGCCAGCAGTGAACCTCAAGCGGGGGGAAACACCATATATTTT - TRBJ1-3 TRBV6-1 -
CASIASLGLNTEAFF TGTGCCAGCATTGCGAGCCTGGGTTTGAACACTGAAGCTTTCTTT - TRBJ1-1 TRBV25-1 -
CASSSPQSAGSYNEQFF TGTGCCAGCAGTTCTCCCCAATCGGCGGGCTCCTACAATGAGCAGTTCTTC - TRBJ2-1 TRBV28 once
CASSLEAEGVVNNEQFF TGTGCCAGCAGCTTGGAGGCAGAGGGAGTGGTCAACAATGAGCAGTTCTTC - TRBJ2-1 TRBV9 -
CASSEFGYSGNTIYF TGTGCCAGCAGTGAGTTTGGCTACTCTGGAAACACCATATATTTT - TRBJ1-3 TRBV6-1 -
CASSLGQGALNEQFF TGTGCCAGCAGCTTAGGCCAGGGGGCGCTTAATGAGCAGTTCTTC TRBD1 TRBJ2-1 TRBV7-2 -